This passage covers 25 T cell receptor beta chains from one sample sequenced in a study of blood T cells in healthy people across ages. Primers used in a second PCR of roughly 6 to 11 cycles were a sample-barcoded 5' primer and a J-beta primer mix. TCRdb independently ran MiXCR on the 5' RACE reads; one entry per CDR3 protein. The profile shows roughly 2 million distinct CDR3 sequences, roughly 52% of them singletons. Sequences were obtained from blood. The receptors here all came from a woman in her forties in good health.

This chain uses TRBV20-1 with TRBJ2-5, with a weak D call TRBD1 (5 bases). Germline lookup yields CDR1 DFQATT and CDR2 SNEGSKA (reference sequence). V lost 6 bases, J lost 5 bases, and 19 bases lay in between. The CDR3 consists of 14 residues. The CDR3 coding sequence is TGCAGTGCAAGAAATCCAGGGTCGGGTGAGACCCAGTACTTC. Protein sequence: CSARNPGSGETQYF.

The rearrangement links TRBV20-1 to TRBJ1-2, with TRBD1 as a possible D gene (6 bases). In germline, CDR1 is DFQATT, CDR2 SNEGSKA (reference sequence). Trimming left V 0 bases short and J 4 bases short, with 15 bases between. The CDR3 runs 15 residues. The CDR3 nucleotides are TGCAGTGCTAGAGATCTTACAGGGTTTTCCTATGGCTACACCTTC. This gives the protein CSARDLTGFSYGYTF.

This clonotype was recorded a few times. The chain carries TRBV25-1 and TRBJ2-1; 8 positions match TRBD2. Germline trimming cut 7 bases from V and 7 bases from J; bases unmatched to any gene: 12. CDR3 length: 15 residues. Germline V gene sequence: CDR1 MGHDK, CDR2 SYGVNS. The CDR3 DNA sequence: TGTGCCAGCATCCCAGCGGGGGCTGAGGGTAATGAGCAGTTCTTC. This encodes CASIPAGAEGNEQFF.

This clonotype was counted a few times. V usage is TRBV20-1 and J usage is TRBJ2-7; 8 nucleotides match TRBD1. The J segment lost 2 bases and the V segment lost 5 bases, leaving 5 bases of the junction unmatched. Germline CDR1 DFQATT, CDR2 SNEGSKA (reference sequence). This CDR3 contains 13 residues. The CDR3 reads CSAEGQGPYEQYF. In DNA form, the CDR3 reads TGCAGTGCTGAAGGACAGGGCCCCTACGAGCAGTACTTC.

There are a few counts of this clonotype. The CDR3 bases are TGTGCCAGCAGCTTAGGCGACAGACGAGTAGCCAAAAACATTCAGTACTTC. This gives the protein CASSLGDRRVAKNIQYF. This chain joins TRBV7-2 and TRBJ2-4, with D possibly TRBD1 on 5 matching bases. Trimming took off 1 base at V and 0 bases at J, with 13 bases between the two ends. The CDR3 has 17 amino acids. Germline CDR1 is SGHTA and CDR2 is FQGNSA. The full variable domain, its missing parts supplied by reference TRBV7-2 and TRBJ2-4, is GAGVSQSPSNKVTEKGKDVELRCDPISGHTALYWYRQSLGQGLEFLIYFQGNSAPDKSGLPSDRFSAERTGGSVSTLTIQRTQQEDSAVYLCASSLGDRRVAKNIQYFGAGTRLSVL.

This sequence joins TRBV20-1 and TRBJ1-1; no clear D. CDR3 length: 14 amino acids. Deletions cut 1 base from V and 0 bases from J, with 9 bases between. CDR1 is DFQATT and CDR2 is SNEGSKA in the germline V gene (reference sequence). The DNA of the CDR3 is TGCAGTGCTAGAGGCCAGAACATGAACACTGAAGCTTTCTTT. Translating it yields CSARGQNMNTEAFF.

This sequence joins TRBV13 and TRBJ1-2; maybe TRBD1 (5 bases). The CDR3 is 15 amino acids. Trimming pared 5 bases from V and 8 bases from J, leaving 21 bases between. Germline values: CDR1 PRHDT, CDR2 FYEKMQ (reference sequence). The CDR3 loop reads CASSLPSAGTGGYTF. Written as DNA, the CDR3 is TGTGCCAGCAGCCTCCCCTCCGCGGGGACTGGGGGCTACACCTTC.

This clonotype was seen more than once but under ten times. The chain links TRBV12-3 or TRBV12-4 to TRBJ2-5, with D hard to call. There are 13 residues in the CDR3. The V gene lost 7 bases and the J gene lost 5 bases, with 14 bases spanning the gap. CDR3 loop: CASNRHPGETQYF. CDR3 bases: TGTGCCAGCAACCGGCATCCCGGGGAGACCCAGTACTTC.

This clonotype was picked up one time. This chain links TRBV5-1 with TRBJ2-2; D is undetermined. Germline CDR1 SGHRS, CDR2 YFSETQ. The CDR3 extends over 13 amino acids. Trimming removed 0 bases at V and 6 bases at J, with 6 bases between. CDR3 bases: TGCGCCAGCAGCTTGGTCTTCGCCGGGGAGCTGTTTTTT. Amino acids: CASSLVFAGELFF.

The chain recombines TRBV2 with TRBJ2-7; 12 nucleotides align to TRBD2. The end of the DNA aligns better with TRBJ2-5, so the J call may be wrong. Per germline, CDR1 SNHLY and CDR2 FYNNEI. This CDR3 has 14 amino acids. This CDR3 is CASHGLAGMETQYF. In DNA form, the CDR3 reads TGTGCCAGCCACGGACTAGCGGGGATGGAGACCCAGTACTTC.

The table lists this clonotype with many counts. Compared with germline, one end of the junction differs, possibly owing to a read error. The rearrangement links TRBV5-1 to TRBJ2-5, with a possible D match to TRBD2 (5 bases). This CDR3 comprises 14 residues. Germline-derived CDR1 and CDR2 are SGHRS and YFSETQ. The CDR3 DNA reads TGTGCTAGCAGCTTAGTGGGCAGCCAAGAGACCCAGTACTTC. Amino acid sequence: CASSLVGSQETQYF.

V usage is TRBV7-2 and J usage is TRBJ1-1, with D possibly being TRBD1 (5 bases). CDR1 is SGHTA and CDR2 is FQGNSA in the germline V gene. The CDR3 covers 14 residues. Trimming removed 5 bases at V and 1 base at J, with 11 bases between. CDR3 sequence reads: CASSKAGWNTEAFF. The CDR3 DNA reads TGTGCCAGCAGCAAGGCAGGGTGGAACACTGAAGCTTTCTTT.

CDR3 bases: TGCAGTGCTAGAGCCGGACAGGGAGCCAAAAACATTCAGTACTTC. As protein: CSARAGQGAKNIQYF. The V gene is TRBV20-1, the J gene TRBJ2-4; 8 bases map to TRBD1. The junction had 2 bases not matched to a gene; V was cut back by 1 base and J by 0 bases. Germline V gene lookup returns CDR1 DFQATT and CDR2 SNEGSKA (reference sequence). The CDR3 is 15 residues long.

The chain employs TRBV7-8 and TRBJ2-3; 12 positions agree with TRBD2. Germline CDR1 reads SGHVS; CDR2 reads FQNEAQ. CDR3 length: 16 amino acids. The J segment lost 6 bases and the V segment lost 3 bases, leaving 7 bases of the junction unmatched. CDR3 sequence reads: CASSFGLAGSVDTQYF. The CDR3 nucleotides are TGTGCCAGCAGCTTCGGACTAGCGGGATCAGTCGATACGCAGTATTTT.

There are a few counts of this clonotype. The CDR3 region is CASSEDGEESSTDTQYF. The CDR3 nucleotides read TGTGCCAGCAGTGAAGATGGCGAAGAGTCTAGCACAGATACGCAGTATTTT. This chain links TRBV2 with TRBJ2-3; D is uncertain. The CDR3 totals 17 residues. Trimming took off 1 base at V and 0 bases at J, with 14 bases between the two ends. The germline V gene has CDR1 SNHLY and CDR2 FYNNEI.

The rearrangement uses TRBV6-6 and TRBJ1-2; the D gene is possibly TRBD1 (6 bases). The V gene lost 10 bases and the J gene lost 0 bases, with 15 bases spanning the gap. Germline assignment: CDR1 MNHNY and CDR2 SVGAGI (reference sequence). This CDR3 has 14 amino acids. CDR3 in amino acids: CATQGGGTNYGYTF. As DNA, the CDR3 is TGTGCCACCCAAGGAGGGGGGACTAACTATGGCTACACCTTC.

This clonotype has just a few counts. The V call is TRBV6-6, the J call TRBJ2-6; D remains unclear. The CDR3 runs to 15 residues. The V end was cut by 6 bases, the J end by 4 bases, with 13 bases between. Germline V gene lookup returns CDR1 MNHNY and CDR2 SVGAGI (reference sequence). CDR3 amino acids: CASSPSRLGANVLTF. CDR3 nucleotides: TGTGCCAGCAGCCCCTCCCGGTTAGGGGCCAACGTCCTGACTTTC.

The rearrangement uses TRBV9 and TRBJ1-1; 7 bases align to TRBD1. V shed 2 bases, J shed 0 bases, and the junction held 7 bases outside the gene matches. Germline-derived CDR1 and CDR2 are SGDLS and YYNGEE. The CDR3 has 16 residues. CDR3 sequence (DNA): TGTGCCAGCAGCGTCGAGCGGACAGGACTGAACACTGAAGCTTTCTTT. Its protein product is CASSVERTGLNTEAFF.

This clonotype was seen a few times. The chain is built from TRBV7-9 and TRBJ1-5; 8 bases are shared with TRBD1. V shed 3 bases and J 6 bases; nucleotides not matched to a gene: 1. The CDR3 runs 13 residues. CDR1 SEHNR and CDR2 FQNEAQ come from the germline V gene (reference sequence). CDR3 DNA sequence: TGTGCCAGCAGCTTGACAGGGGTTCAGCCCCAGCATTTT. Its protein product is CASSLTGVQPQHF.

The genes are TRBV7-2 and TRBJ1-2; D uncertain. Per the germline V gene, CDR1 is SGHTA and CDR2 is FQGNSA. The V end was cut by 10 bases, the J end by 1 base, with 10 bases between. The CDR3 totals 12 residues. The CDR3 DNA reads TGTGCCACCGGGCGAGTTAACTATGGCTACACCTTC. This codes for CATGRVNYGYTF.

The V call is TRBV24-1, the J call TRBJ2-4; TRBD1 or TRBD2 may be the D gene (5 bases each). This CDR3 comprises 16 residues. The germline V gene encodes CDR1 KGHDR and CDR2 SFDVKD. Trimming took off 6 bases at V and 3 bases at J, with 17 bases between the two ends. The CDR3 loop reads CATSKGPRSDKNIQYF. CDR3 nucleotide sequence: TGTGCCACCAGTAAGGGACCCAGGAGTGACAAAAACATTCAGTACTTC.

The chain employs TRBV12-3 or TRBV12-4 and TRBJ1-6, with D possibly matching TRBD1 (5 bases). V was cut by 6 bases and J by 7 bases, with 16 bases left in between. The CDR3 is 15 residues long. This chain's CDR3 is CASRPRRGGNSPLHF. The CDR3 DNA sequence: TGTGCCAGCAGACCTCGACGGGGGGGGAATTCACCCCTCCACTTT.

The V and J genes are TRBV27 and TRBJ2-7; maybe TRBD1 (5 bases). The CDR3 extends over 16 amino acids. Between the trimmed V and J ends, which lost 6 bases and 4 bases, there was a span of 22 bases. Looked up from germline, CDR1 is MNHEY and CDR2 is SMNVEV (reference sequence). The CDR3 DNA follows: TGTGCCAGCAGCCTCAGGGCCCCAAATCCAAATTACGAGCAGTACTTC. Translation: CASSLRAPNPNYEQYF.

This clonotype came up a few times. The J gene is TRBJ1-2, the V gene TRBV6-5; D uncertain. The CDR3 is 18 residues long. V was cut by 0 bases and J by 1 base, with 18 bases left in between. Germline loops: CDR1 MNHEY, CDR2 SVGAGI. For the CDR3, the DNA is TGTGCCAGCAGTTACTCGACCGGAACGGCTGGGGATAACTATGGCTACACCTTC. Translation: CASSYSTGTAGDNYGYTF.

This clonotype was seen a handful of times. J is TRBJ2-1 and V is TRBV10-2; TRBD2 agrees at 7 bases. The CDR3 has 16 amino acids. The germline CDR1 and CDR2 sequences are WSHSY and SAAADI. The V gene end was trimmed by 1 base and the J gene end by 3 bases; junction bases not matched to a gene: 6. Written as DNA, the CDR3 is TGCGCCAGCAGTGAGTTGGGGGGGTTAAGCTACAATGAGCAGTTCTTC. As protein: CASSELGGLSYNEQFF.